These 11 T cell receptor beta chains originate from one sample sequenced in a study of T cells in Graves' hyperthyroidism and ophthalmopathy. What was amplified from RNA transcripts were TCR beta CDR3 regions. The HTBI primer set drove a first-round RT-PCR of the TCR CDR3. TCRdb reanalysed the multiplex PCR reads using MiXCR and keeps one entry per CDR3 protein. This table holds around 300,000 distinct CDR3 sequences, less than 20% found once. The specimen sequenced was blood. The receptors derive from a man aged 50 to 59 with Graves' ophthalmopathy.

Here the CDR3 DNA reads TGTGCCACCTGGGGCAGGGGGCCGTCTCCTAGCACAGATACGCAGTATTTT. It translates to CATWGRGPSPSTDTQYF. The genes are TRBV15 and TRBJ2-3; 8 bases line up with TRBD1. Per the germline V gene, CDR1 is LNHNV and CDR2 is YYDKDF (reference sequence). The CDR3 has 17 residues. Unmatched junction bases numbered 13, after V lost 8 bases and J lost 0 bases.

The chain has TRBV20-1 and TRBJ2-7, with 16 bases identical to TRBD2. The CDR3 is 16 amino acids. V lost 6 bases and J lost 7; bases outside the gene matches: 12. Germline V gives CDR1 DFQATT, CDR2 SNEGSKA (reference sequence). CDR3 amino acids: CSASSGTSGRAFEQYF. As DNA, the CDR3 is TGCAGTGCCAGCTCCGGGACTAGCGGGAGGGCCTTTGAGCAGTACTTC.

At least ten counts were recorded for this clonotype. The V call is TRBV11-2, the J call TRBJ2-7; 10 bases agree with TRBD2. CDR1 and CDR2 from the germline V gene are SGHAT and FQNNGV. V was clipped by 1 base and J by 6 bases; unmatched bases: 3. The CDR3 sequence is 14 residues long. CDR3 protein: CASSLVLAGAEQYF. CDR3 DNA sequence: TGTGCCAGCAGCTTAGTTCTAGCGGGAGCCGAGCAGTACTTC.

Concerning this clonotype: This may be a read error, as it is one base from a much larger clone. As DNA, the CDR3 is TGCAGTGCTAGAGATCTGCGGAGGAAGACCTACGAGCAGTACTTC. This translates into CSARDLRRKTYEQYF. The chain combines TRBV20-1 with TRBJ2-7; D possibly corresponds to TRBD2 (5 bases). V was shortened by 0 bases and J by 2 bases, with 14 bases between the two germline ends. Germline-derived CDR1 and CDR2 are DFQATT and SNEGSKA (reference sequence). The CDR3 is 15 amino acids.

A remark on this clonotype: One end of the junction is discordant with germline, which a read error may explain. V is TRBV25-1 and J is TRBJ1-5; D remains ambiguous. Germline V CDR1 and CDR2: MGHDK, SYGVNS. CDR3 length equals 15 residues. In DNA, the CDR3 is TGTGCCAGCTCCTCGGCCGGATCTAGCAGTCAGCCCCAGCATTTT. The encoded protein is CASSSAGSSSQPQHF.

The chain has TRBV28 and TRBJ2-5, with 8 positions matching TRBD1. Germline CDR1 is MDHEN and CDR2 is SYDVKM. The CDR3 length is 17 residues. V lost 5 bases and J lost 5; bases outside the gene matches: 16. CDR3 nucleotides: TGTGCCAGCAGTGGATCCGGGACAGGAGGCGTAGGGGAGACCCAGTACTTC. Translation: CASSGSGTGGVGETQYF.

This chain uses TRBV15 with TRBJ2-7, with 10 bases aligning to TRBD1. The CDR3 extends over 14 amino acids. V was clipped by 5 bases and J by 2 bases; unmatched bases: 3. Germline V lookup: CDR1 LNHNV, CDR2 YYDKDF (reference sequence). CDR3: CATSGTGAPYEQYF. The CDR3 region has the DNA TGTGCCACCAGCGGGACAGGGGCACCCTACGAGCAGTACTTC. Together with reference TRBV15 and TRBJ2-7, the CDR3 gives the full variable domain: DAMVIQNPRYQVTQFGKPVTLSCSQTLNHNVMYWYQQKSSQAPKLLFHYYDKDFNNEADTPDNFQSRRPNTSFCFLDIRSPGLGDTAMYLCATSGTGAPYEQYFGPGTRLTVT.

The V and J genes are TRBV10-2 and TRBJ2-7; TRBD2 matches at 13 bases. V shed 9 bases and J 7 bases; nucleotides not matched to a gene: 6. This CDR3 comprises 13 residues. Germline V gene data show CDR1 as WSHSY and CDR2 as SAAADI. This CDR3 is CASTSGRAGEQYF. CDR3 nucleotides: TGCGCCAGTACTAGCGGGAGGGCTGGAGAGCAGTACTTC.

The chain is built from TRBV19 and TRBJ1-5; 7 bases line up with TRBD1. The CDR3 sequence is 15 residues long. V lost 4 bases, J lost 7 bases, and 10 bases stayed unmatched. Germline V gene data show CDR1 as LNHDA and CDR2 as SQIVND (reference sequence). The CDR3 DNA follows: TGTGCCAGTAGTACCCAACAGGGGACGGGGCAGCCCCAGCATTTT. It is translated as CASSTQQGTGQPQHF.

This clonotype appeared many times. The rearrangement joins TRBV5-1 to TRBJ2-5; 11 bases line up with TRBD2. With V trimmed by 4 bases and J by 1 base, 6 bases remained unmatched. CDR3 length equals 16 residues. Germline V gene lookup returns CDR1 SGHRS and CDR2 YFSETQ. The CDR3: CASSRSGTSGQETQYF. The DNA for the CDR3 is TGCGCCAGCAGCCGGTCCGGGACTAGCGGCCAAGAGACCCAGTACTTC.

This clonotype was found many times. This sequence joins TRBV20-1 and TRBJ1-5, with TRBD1 as a possible D gene (6 bases). Per the germline V gene, CDR1 is DFQATT and CDR2 is SNEGSKA (reference sequence). The CDR3 extends over 14 amino acids. Trimming pared 1 base from V and 5 bases from J, leaving 12 bases between. In DNA, the CDR3 is TGCAGTGCTAGAGGACAGGAAGACTATCAGCCCCAGCATTTT. Its protein is CSARGQEDYQPQHF.